The 11 T cell receptor beta chains below all came from one sample that was sequenced in a study of T cell repertoires in cytomegalovirus infection. What these receptors recognize is not known. TCRdb processed the reads anew with MiXCR; each CDR3 protein has one entry. The data show under 500,000 distinct CDR3 sequences, roughly 43% seen once. The sequencing used cultured PBMCs, collected from culture after CMV antigen stimulation. The receptors here all came from a human donor in good health (CMV status not recorded). Some clones in this sample may be carry-over from other donors' samples.

V and J are TRBV10-3 and TRBJ1-4; tentatively, D is TRBD1 (5 bases). From germline, CDR1 is ENHRY and CDR2 SYGVKD. V was pared by 2 bases and J by 7 bases, with 5 bases between. CDR3 length: 12 amino acids. CDR3 in amino acids: CAISERGEKLFF. CDR3 nucleotide sequence: TGTGCCATCAGTGAGAGGGGTGAAAAACTGTTTTTT.

The chain recombines TRBV28 with TRBJ2-6; 7 nucleotides align to TRBD1. The CDR3 spans 17 residues. V shed 0 bases, J shed 2 bases, and the junction held 4 bases outside the gene matches. Germline V CDR1 and CDR2: MDHEN, SYDVKM. The CDR3 reads CASSLWGDSTGANVLTF. Written as DNA, the CDR3 is TGTGCCAGCAGTTTATGGGGGGACAGCACTGGGGCCAACGTCCTGACTTTC. Together with reference TRBV28 and TRBJ2-6, the CDR3 gives the full variable domain: DVKVTQSSRYLVKRTGEKVFLECVQDMDHENMFWYRQDPGLGLRLIYFSYDVKMKEKGDIPEGYSVSREKKERFSLILESASTNQTSMYLCASSLWGDSTGANVLTFGAGSRLTVL.

The V and J genes are TRBV6-1 and TRBJ2-5; 7 bases agree with TRBD1. The CDR3 is 16 amino acids. J gave up 7 bases and V 3 bases, and 14 bases lay outside the gene matches. CDR1 and CDR2 from the germline V gene are MNHNS and SASEGT. The CDR3, as DNA: TGTGCCAGCAGTGACTCGACAGGGCCTACCTACGGGACCCAGTACTTC. It specifies CASSDSTGPTYGTQYF.

Only a few counts were recorded for this clonotype. The gene calls are TRBV7-9 and TRBJ2-7; TRBD1 aligns across 9 bases. Trimming at V came to 5 bases and at J to 7 bases, leaving 18 bases not matched to a gene. Germline CDR1 is SEHNR and CDR2 is FQNEAQ (reference sequence). The CDR3 totals 17 residues. CDR3 sequence (DNA): TGTGCCAGCAGCGGGTCGGGGGAACAGGGGGCACCCTGGGAGCAGTACTTC. The encoded protein is CASSGSGEQGAPWEQYF.

The chain recombines TRBV28 with TRBJ1-4; TRBD1 matches at 9 bases. Trimming took 6 bases from V and 4 from J; bases not matched to a gene: 9. Germline CDR1 is MDHEN and CDR2 is SYDVKM. The CDR3 has 16 amino acids. For the CDR3, the DNA is TGTGCCAGCAGCAGGGACAGGGATCTTAATAATGAAAAACTGTTTTTT. This gives the protein CASSRDRDLNNEKLFF.

The V gene is TRBV7-3, the J gene TRBJ2-7, with 7 bases fitting TRBD1. Trimming at V came to 6 bases and at J to 2 bases, leaving 7 bases not matched to a gene. This CDR3 has 14 amino acids. Germline assignment: CDR1 SGHTA and CDR2 FQGTGA. The CDR3 DNA reads as TGTGCCAGCAGAAGGACAGGCTCTACCTACGAGCAGTACTTC. Translating it yields CASRRTGSTYEQYF. Together with reference TRBV7-3 and TRBJ2-7, the CDR3 gives the full variable domain: GAGVSQTPSNKVTEKGKYVELRCDPISGHTALYWYRQSLGQGPEFLIYFQGTGAADDSGLPNDRFFAVRPEGSVSTLKIQRTERGDSAVYLCASRRTGSTYEQYFGPGTRLTVT.

V and J are TRBV4-1 and TRBJ2-3, with 7 nucleotides matching TRBD2. From germline, CDR1 is MGHRA and CDR2 YSYEKL. The CDR3 is made up of 17 amino acids. V lost 1 base, J lost 0 bases, and 7 bases stayed unmatched. CDR3 loop: CASSQVETSPSTDTQYF. The CDR3 DNA follows: TGCGCCAGCAGCCAAGTGGAGACTAGCCCGAGCACAGATACGCAGTATTTT.

In its sample, this clonotype was seen a few times. CDR3 residues: CASSPPGTIYNEQFF. The CDR3, as DNA: TGTGCCAGCAGTCCCCCGGGGACTATCTACAATGAGCAGTTCTTC. The chain uses TRBV12-3 or TRBV12-4 and TRBJ2-1, with TRBD2 identical over 7 bases. The CDR3 sequence is 15 residues long. The ends lost 5 bases at V and 3 bases at J; junction bases unmatched: 7.

This clonotype was detected only a few times. V gene TRBV7-2 combines with J gene TRBJ2-3, with 16 bases fitting TRBD2. CDR1 and CDR2 (germline): SGHTA, FQGNSA. With V trimmed by 3 bases and J by 1 base, 1 base remained unmatched. This CDR3 is built from 17 residues. The CDR3 reads CASSFGTSGRGTDTQYF. DNA for the CDR3: TGTGCCAGCAGCTTTGGGACTAGCGGGAGGGGCACAGATACGCAGTATTTT.

The gene calls are TRBV7-2 and TRBJ2-1, with 9 bases fitting TRBD2. Germline loops: CDR1 SGHTA, CDR2 FQGNSA. The CDR3 extends over 15 amino acids. The ends lost 7 bases at V and 3 bases at J; junction bases unmatched: 7. The DNA of the CDR3 is TGTGCCAGCACAACAGGGACTAGCATCTACAATGAGCAGTTCTTC. It specifies CASTTGTSIYNEQFF.

In its sample, this clonotype was seen a few times. This chain connects TRBV7-2 to TRBJ1-1, with a tentative D call TRBD1 (5 bases). Germline assignment: CDR1 SGHTA and CDR2 FQGNSA. The ends were cut back, 10 bases at V and 5 bases at J, with 23 bases in the middle. This CDR3 has 15 residues. The CDR3 protein is CATREGTGIETEAFF. Here the CDR3 DNA reads TGTGCCACCAGGGAGGGTACGGGAATTGAAACTGAAGCTTTCTTT.